A selection of T cell receptor beta chains follows, all from one sample in a study of cytomegalovirus exposure and HLA in healthy donors. Measured with immunoSEQ multiplex PCR; TCRdb has only the in-frame clones, and not every one. The sample lists roughly 100,000 clones; roughly four fifths were seen once. Sequencing used PBMCs. All receptors derive from a male donor in good health and CMV-seropositive. Each CDR3 is given with its conserved first and last residue. Each record gives: CDR3 DNA, CDR3 protein, CDR3 length, V gene, D gene, J gene, clone size. A D gene is named only where the DNA matches it firmly. Some rows mark clone size as missing; the rest say once, few, many or name a class of expanded clone.

CDR3nt: TGTGCCAGCTCCAGACTCAGGGGCCCCTCCTACAATGAGCAGTTCTTC; CDR3aa: CASSRLRGPSYNEQFF; len: 16; v_gene: TRBV28; d_gene: .; j_gene: TRBJ2-1; abundance: once
CDR3nt: TGTGCCAGCAGTTTAGCGGGAGTAATCGACGAGCAGTACTTC; CDR3aa: CASSLAGVIDEQYF; len: 14; v_gene: TRBV28; d_gene: TRBD2; j_gene: TRBJ2-7; abundance: once
CDR3nt: TGTGCCAGCAGTCTAACCGGGACAGGGGGGTACGAGCAGTACTTC; CDR3aa: CASSLTGTGGYEQYF; len: 15; v_gene: TRBV27; d_gene: TRBD1; j_gene: TRBJ2-7; abundance: once
CDR3nt: TGCAGCGTCGGACAGGGGGTCGGAAACACCATATATTTT; CDR3aa: CSVGQGVGNTIYF; len: 13; v_gene: TRBV29-1; d_gene: TRBD1; j_gene: TRBJ1-3; abundance: .
CDR3nt: TGTGCCAGTAGACACGGGAGCGGCTCCTACAATGAGCAGTTCTTC; CDR3aa: CASRHGSGSYNEQFF; len: 15; v_gene: TRBV19; d_gene: .; j_gene: TRBJ2-1; abundance: .
CDR3nt: TGCGCCAGCAGCTTGGATCCGGGAGGGCCCGGGAATGAGCAGTTCTTC; CDR3aa: CASSLDPGGPGNEQFF; len: 16; v_gene: TRBV5-1; d_gene: TRBD2; j_gene: TRBJ2-1; abundance: .
CDR3nt: TGTGCCAGCAGCGTTAACGGGGGAAGCTACGAGCAGTACTTC; CDR3aa: CASSVNGGSYEQYF; len: 14; v_gene: TRBV7-3; d_gene: .; j_gene: TRBJ2-7; abundance: .
CDR3nt: TGTGCCAGTAGTCGGCGAACAGGGGCGCCTATGAACACTGAAGCTTTCTTT; CDR3aa: CASSRRTGAPMNTEAFF; len: 17; v_gene: TRBV19; d_gene: TRBD1; j_gene: TRBJ1-1; abundance: .
CDR3nt: TGTGCCAGTAGTACCTTGACAGGGGGCTTAGCGGGATCCTACGAGCAGTACTTC; CDR3aa: CASSTLTGGLAGSYEQYF; len: 18; v_gene: TRBV19; d_gene: TRBD1; j_gene: TRBJ2-7; abundance: .
CDR3nt: TGTGCCAGCAGCCCCTGGGAGGGCGAGCAGTTCTTC; CDR3aa: CASSPWEGEQFF; len: 12; v_gene: TRBV6-6; d_gene: TRBD2; j_gene: TRBJ2-1; abundance: .
CDR3nt: TGTGCCAGCAGGGCGACAGGGGGGAATGAGCAGTTCTTC; CDR3aa: CASRATGGNEQFF; len: 13; v_gene: TRBV25-1; d_gene: TRBD1; j_gene: TRBJ2-1; abundance: .
CDR3nt: TGTGCCAGCAGTTACAGGGAGTCACCCCTCCACTTT; CDR3aa: CASSYRESPLHF; len: 12; v_gene: TRBV6-5; d_gene: .; j_gene: TRBJ1-6; abundance: .
CDR3nt: TGTGCCAGCACCTCCCAGGGTCTGGGCACCATATATTTT; CDR3aa: CASTSQGLGTIYF; len: 13; v_gene: TRBV7-2; d_gene: .; j_gene: TRBJ1-3; abundance: .
CDR3nt: TGTGCCAGCAGCGATGGGACAGGGGGCCGTTCACCCCTCCACTTT; CDR3aa: CASSDGTGGRSPLHF; len: 15; v_gene: TRBV9; d_gene: TRBD1; j_gene: TRBJ1-6; abundance: .
CDR3nt: TGCAGCGTTGTCACTTTAACAGGGGTTGTTGGCGAGCAGTACTTC; CDR3aa: CSVVTLTGVVGEQYF; len: 15; v_gene: TRBV29-1; d_gene: TRBD1; j_gene: TRBJ2-7; abundance: .
CDR3nt: TGTGCCAGCAGCTTAGAAGGACAGGGGGTGTACAATGAGCAGTTCTTC; CDR3aa: CASSLEGQGVYNEQFF; len: 16; v_gene: TRBV11-2; d_gene: TRBD1; j_gene: TRBJ2-1; abundance: .
CDR3nt: TGTGCCAGCAGGCGGGACAGCGGTGTTAACTATGGCTACACCTTC; CDR3aa: CASRRDSGVNYGYTF; len: 15; v_gene: TRBV6-1; d_gene: TRBD1; j_gene: TRBJ1-2; abundance: .
CDR3nt: TGTGCCAGCAGCACCGGGTTACGCGAGCAGTACTTC; CDR3aa: CASSTGLREQYF; len: 12; v_gene: TRBV27; d_gene: .; j_gene: TRBJ2-7; abundance: .
CDR3nt: TGTGCCAGCAGCGCAACCGGGACAGGGAACGAGCAGTACTTC; CDR3aa: CASSATGTGNEQYF; len: 14; v_gene: TRBV9; d_gene: TRBD1; j_gene: TRBJ2-7; abundance: .
CDR3nt: TGTGCCAGCTCACCAAGGACAGGGTCATTTAGCACAGATACGCAGTATTTT; CDR3aa: CASSPRTGSFSTDTQYF; len: 17; v_gene: TRBV18; d_gene: TRBD1; j_gene: TRBJ2-3; abundance: .
CDR3nt: TGTGCCAGCGACAGGGCGAACACTGAAGCTTTCTTT; CDR3aa: CASDRANTEAFF; len: 12; v_gene: TRBV6-6; d_gene: TRBD1; j_gene: TRBJ1-1; abundance: .
CDR3nt: TGTGCCAGCAGCTTCCGGACAGTGTACAATGAGCAGTTCTTC; CDR3aa: CASSFRTVYNEQFF; len: 14; v_gene: TRBV7-2; d_gene: .; j_gene: TRBJ2-1; abundance: .
CDR3nt: TGCGCCAGCAGCGGGAGGGAGACCCAGTACTTC; CDR3aa: CASSGRETQYF; len: 11; v_gene: TRBV10-2; d_gene: TRBD2; j_gene: TRBJ2-5; abundance: few
CDR3nt: TGCAGCGGGATCGGGACACCCGACACTGAAGCTTTCTTT; CDR3aa: CSGIGTPDTEAFF; len: 13; v_gene: TRBV29-1; d_gene: .; j_gene: TRBJ1-1; abundance: .
CDR3nt: TGCGCCAGCAGCCAAGATCCTTCTGGGGCCAACGGCCTGACTTTC; CDR3aa: CASSQDPSGANGLTF; len: 15; v_gene: TRBV4-3; d_gene: .; j_gene: TRBJ2-6; abundance: once
CDR3nt: TGCGCCAGCAGCTTGGCCCCCGGCAATGGGGCCAACGGCCTGACTTTC; CDR3aa: CASSLAPGNGANGLTF; len: 16; v_gene: TRBV5-1; d_gene: .; j_gene: TRBJ2-6; abundance: few
CDR3nt: TGCGCCAGCAGCTTGGGACTAGCGGGAGTTGAGCAGTACTTC; CDR3aa: CASSLGLAGVEQYF; len: 14; v_gene: TRBV5-1; d_gene: TRBD2; j_gene: TRBJ2-7; abundance: .
CDR3nt: TGTGCCAGCAGCCCGGGACAGGGCAGTGAAAAACTGTTTTTT; CDR3aa: CASSPGQGSEKLFF; len: 14; v_gene: TRBV28; d_gene: TRBD1; j_gene: TRBJ1-4; abundance: once
CDR3nt: TGTGCCAGCAGTCGGCCCGACAGGGGTTCCTACGAGCAGTACTTC; CDR3aa: CASSRPDRGSYEQYF; len: 15; v_gene: TRBV6-6; d_gene: TRBD1; j_gene: TRBJ2-7; abundance: .
CDR3nt: TGTGCCAGCAGTTGGGGGACTAGCAATTCCTACGAGCAGTACTTC; CDR3aa: CASSWGTSNSYEQYF; len: 15; v_gene: TRBV6-5; d_gene: TRBD2; j_gene: TRBJ2-7; abundance: .
CDR3nt: TGTGCCAGCAGTCTCGTTCGGGGCGAGCAGTACTTC; CDR3aa: CASSLVRGEQYF; len: 12; v_gene: TRBV7-9; d_gene: .; j_gene: TRBJ2-7; abundance: .
CDR3nt: TGCGCCAGCGGAGCGACGGGTCCCGGGGAGCTGTTTTTT; CDR3aa: CASGATGPGELFF; len: 13; v_gene: TRBV5-1; d_gene: .; j_gene: TRBJ2-2; abundance: .
CDR3nt: TGTGCCAGCAGCTCCACTAGGACGGACGAGCAGTACTTC; CDR3aa: CASSSTRTDEQYF; len: 13; v_gene: TRBV6-6; d_gene: .; j_gene: TRBJ2-7; abundance: .
CDR3nt: TGTGCCAGCAGTGTATCGGGACTAGCGAGCGATGAGCAGTTCTTC; CDR3aa: CASSVSGLASDEQFF; len: 15; v_gene: TRBV6-4; d_gene: TRBD2; j_gene: TRBJ2-1; abundance: .
CDR3nt: TGTGCCAGCACCCGGGACAGATATCTTTCCTACGAGCAGTACTTC; CDR3aa: CASTRDRYLSYEQYF; len: 15; v_gene: TRBV2; d_gene: TRBD1; j_gene: TRBJ2-7; abundance: .
CDR3nt: TGTGCCAGCAGCACGACTAACTACGAGCAGTACTTC; CDR3aa: CASSTTNYEQYF; len: 12; v_gene: TRBV28; d_gene: .; j_gene: TRBJ2-7; abundance: .
CDR3nt: TGTGCCAGCAGTGTGGAGGATTACGAGCAGTACTTC; CDR3aa: CASSVEDYEQYF; len: 12; v_gene: TRBV28; d_gene: .; j_gene: TRBJ2-7; abundance: once
CDR3nt: TGTGCCGGCAGTGACGGGGGACTTAGCTCCTACGAGCAGTACTTC; CDR3aa: CAGSDGGLSSYEQYF; len: 15; v_gene: TRBV2; d_gene: .; j_gene: TRBJ2-7; abundance: .
CDR3nt: TGTTCCAGCAGGAAGGGACAGTCGAACACTGAAGCTTTCTTT; CDR3aa: CSSRKGQSNTEAFF; len: 14; v_gene: TRBV7-9; d_gene: TRBD1; j_gene: TRBJ1-1; abundance: .
CDR3nt: TGTGCCAGTAGTATTGTCAGGGCGAGCGAGCAGTACTTC; CDR3aa: CASSIVRASEQYF; len: 13; v_gene: TRBV19; d_gene: .; j_gene: TRBJ2-7; abundance: .
CDR3nt: TGTGCCAGCAGTTTAGTAGGGGCTGGGGACACCGGGGAGCTGTTTTTT; CDR3aa: CASSLVGAGDTGELFF; len: 16; v_gene: TRBV28; d_gene: .; j_gene: TRBJ2-2; abundance: .
CDR3nt: TGCAGCGTTGGTGGAGGGACTAGCGGAGGCCCAGCCGAGGAGACCCAGTACTTC; CDR3aa: CSVGGGTSGGPAEETQYF; len: 18; v_gene: TRBV29-1; d_gene: TRBD2; j_gene: TRBJ2-5; abundance: .
CDR3nt: TGTGCCAGCACCGGACAGGGGTTAGGTTCACCCCTCCACTTT; CDR3aa: CASTGQGLGSPLHF; len: 14; v_gene: TRBV6-6; d_gene: TRBD1; j_gene: TRBJ1-6; abundance: .
CDR3nt: TGTGCCAGCAGTGGGAGCTATGGCTACACCTTC; CDR3aa: CASSGSYGYTF; len: 11; v_gene: TRBV27; d_gene: .; j_gene: TRBJ1-2; abundance: .
CDR3nt: TGTGCCAGCAGTCAGGGGGTGGAATTTGGCTACACCTTC; CDR3aa: CASSQGVEFGYTF; len: 13; v_gene: TRBV5-4; d_gene: TRBD1; j_gene: TRBJ1-2; abundance: .
CDR3nt: TGTGCCAGCAGCTTAGCGGGACAATACAATGAGCAGTTCTTC; CDR3aa: CASSLAGQYNEQFF; len: 14; v_gene: TRBV7-7; d_gene: .; j_gene: TRBJ2-1; abundance: .
CDR3nt: TGTGCCAGCAGTTTCCGCGGGAGACCCAACAATGAGCAGTTCTTC; CDR3aa: CASSFRGRPNNEQFF; len: 15; v_gene: TRBV27; d_gene: TRBD2; j_gene: TRBJ2-1; abundance: .
CDR3nt: TGTGCCAGCAGTGCATATGGGGGCGACTCCTACGAGCAGTACTTC; CDR3aa: CASSAYGGDSYEQYF; len: 15; v_gene: TRBV7-9; d_gene: .; j_gene: TRBJ2-7; abundance: .
CDR3nt: TGTGCCAGTAATTCCCCAGGCACTGAAGCTTTCTTT; CDR3aa: CASNSPGTEAFF; len: 12; v_gene: TRBV19; d_gene: .; j_gene: TRBJ1-1; abundance: .
CDR3nt: TGTGCCAGCTCACCGGGACAGGGAAGGGACACTGAAGCTTTCTTT; CDR3aa: CASSPGQGRDTEAFF; len: 15; v_gene: TRBV18; d_gene: TRBD1; j_gene: TRBJ1-1; abundance: .
CDR3nt: TGCGCCAGCAGCCAAGCTGTCCTAGCGGGAGGCGGAGATACGCAGTATTTT; CDR3aa: CASSQAVLAGGGDTQYF; len: 17; v_gene: TRBV4-1; d_gene: TRBD2; j_gene: TRBJ2-3; abundance: .
CDR3nt: TGTGCCAGCAGTTTAATCCCGCCCCAACTAGCGGGAGTCTCCTACGAGCAGTACTTC; CDR3aa: CASSLIPPQLAGVSYEQYF; len: 19; v_gene: TRBV27; d_gene: TRBD2; j_gene: TRBJ2-7; abundance: .
CDR3nt: TGTGCCAGCAGCGTACAGGGCAGCTCCTACGAGCAGTACTTC; CDR3aa: CASSVQGSSYEQYF; len: 14; v_gene: TRBV9; d_gene: .; j_gene: TRBJ2-7; abundance: .
CDR3nt: TGTGCCAGCACCCTATATCCGAGCAATCAGCCCCAGCATTTT; CDR3aa: CASTLYPSNQPQHF; len: 14; v_gene: TRBV27; d_gene: .; j_gene: TRBJ1-5; abundance: once
CDR3nt: TGTGCCAGCAGCTTAGGGGGTGGGGGCCACCCAACCCACGAGCAGTACTTC; CDR3aa: CASSLGGGGHPTHEQYF; len: 17; v_gene: TRBV7-6; d_gene: .; j_gene: TRBJ2-7; abundance: .
CDR3nt: TGTGCCAGCAGCCAAATTGGAATCGGGAACACCATATATTTT; CDR3aa: CASSQIGIGNTIYF; len: 14; v_gene: TRBV14; d_gene: .; j_gene: TRBJ1-3; abundance: .
CDR3nt: TGCGCCAGCAGCCTGGGGGGGTTGACTGAAGCTTTCTTT; CDR3aa: CASSLGGLTEAFF; len: 13; v_gene: TRBV4-3; d_gene: .; j_gene: TRBJ1-1; abundance: .
CDR3nt: TGTGCCAGCTCCCCATGGGCCCGGGGGATAGCGGGAGGGCCCTACGAGCAGTACTTC; CDR3aa: CASSPWARGIAGGPYEQYF; len: 19; v_gene: TRBV28; d_gene: TRBD2; j_gene: TRBJ2-7; abundance: .